This T cell receptor (beta chain) was profiled in a study of T cells in Graves' hyperthyroidism and ophthalmopathy. This clonotype occurred a few times. The source of the PBMCs was 8 to 10 ml of fresh peripheral blood. There were TCR beta CDR3 regions amplified from RNA transcripts. Primed by the HTBI set, a first-round RT-PCR was run on the TCR CDR3. TCRdb re-analysed the multiplex PCR reads in MiXCR, keeping a single row per CDR3 protein. This table has fewer than 400,000 distinct CDR3 sequences, roughly 17% appearing once. CDR3 length: 12 amino acids. The V gene's germline CDR1 is LGHDT and CDR2 YNNKEL (reference sequence). Trimming cost V 1 base and J 8 bases; bases outside gene matches: 1.

Sequenced material: blood. This TCR came from a young man with Graves' hyperthyroidism. V and J are TRBV3-1 and TRBJ1-2; TRBD1 aligns across 7 bases. CDR3 loop: CASSQGGQGYTF. CDR3 coding DNA: TGTGCCAGCAGCCAAGGGGGACAGGGCTACACCTTC. The whole variable domain, filled in from reference TRBV3-1 and TRBJ1-2, reads DTAVSQTPKYLVTQMGNDKSIKCEQNLGHDTMYWYKQDSKKFLKIMFSYNNKELIINETVPNRFSPKSPDKAHLNLHINSLELGDSAVYFCASSQGGQGYTFGSGTRLTVV.